These 17 T cell receptor beta chains share one sample of origin, sequenced in a study of blood T cell repertoires in COVID-19. Libraries were prepared by immunoSEQ multiplex PCR; TCRdb keeps only in-frame clonotypes and omits some of them. The sample has 300,000 or so clones; about nine tenths are singletons. Sequenced material: PBMCs or T cells enriched from blood (not recorded which). All receptors derive from a woman aged 18-30 years who had recovered from COVID-19.

This clone was seen a single time. V is TRBV9 and J is TRBJ2-7; 8 bases are a match to TRBD2. The CDR3 is made up of 16 amino acids. Germline loops: CDR1 SGDLS, CDR2 YYNGEE. J lost 6 bases, V lost 3 bases, and 14 bases had no gene match. The CDR3 nucleotides read TGTGCCAGCAGCGGGAGCGCCCCGGGACTAGAGAGCGAGCAGTACTTC. It codes for CASSGSAPGLESEQYF.

V usage is TRBV11-2 and J usage is TRBJ1-6, with D hard to call. The germline V gene has CDR1 SGHAT and CDR2 FQNNGV. Trimming stripped 5 bases from V and 9 bases from J, with 14 bases between. CDR3 length equals 14 residues. DNA of the CDR3: TGTGCCAGCAGCGTTTACTTAGCCCTTTCACCCCTCCACTTT. It encodes CASSVYLALSPLHF.

The V and J genes are TRBV5-6 and TRBJ2-2, with D perhaps TRBD1 (6 bases). CDR3 length: 14 residues. Per the germline V gene, CDR1 is SGHDT and CDR2 is YYEEEE. Trimming pared 5 bases from V and 6 bases from J, leaving 14 bases between. DNA of the CDR3: TGTGCCAGCAGGGGGGAACAGGGACCCGGGGAGCTGTTTTTT. Its translation is CASRGEQGPGELFF.

The chain links TRBV28 to TRBJ1-1; TRBD1 might be the D (5 bases). Deletions cut 2 bases from V and 5 bases from J, with 6 bases between. This CDR3 is built from 12 residues. Germline V gene sequence: CDR1 MDHEN, CDR2 SYDVKM. As DNA, the CDR3 is TGTGCCAGCAGTTTAGGGGCGACTGAAGCTTTCTTT. Encoded protein: CASSLGATEAFF.

Here the CDR3 reads CASRGLMSNQPQHF. Here the CDR3 DNA reads TGTGCCAGCAGGGGGCTTATGAGCAATCAGCCCCAGCATTTT. V and J are TRBV21-1 and TRBJ1-5; TRBD1, the D gene given by the table, was not confirmed from the DNA. TRBV21-1 is classified as a pseudogene. The CDR3 length is 14 residues.

V and J are TRBV7-2 and TRBJ1-5; 7 bases are a match to TRBD1. Germline V lookup: CDR1 SGHTA, CDR2 FQGNSA. This CDR3 contains 14 residues. Trimming at V came to 6 bases and at J to 3 bases, leaving 5 bases not matched to a gene. CDR3 sequence: CASRQTGSNQPQHF. CDR3 nucleotide sequence: TGTGCCAGCAGACAGACAGGGTCCAATCAGCCCCAGCATTTT.

V is TRBV4-2 and J is TRBJ1-6; TRBD1 might be the D (5 bases). This CDR3 comprises 15 residues. Germline CDR1 reads LGHNA; CDR2 reads YNFKEQ. The V gene lost 1 base and the J gene lost 7 bases, with 11 bases spanning the gap. The CDR3 sequence: CASSQGLGVNSPLHF. The CDR3 coding sequence is TGTGCCAGCAGCCAAGGGCTAGGGGTAAATTCACCCCTCCACTTT.

The rearrangement uses TRBV25-1 and TRBJ2-7; 9 bases fit TRBD1. The CDR3 has 16 residues. Losses at the gene ends were 3 bases for V and 1 base for J; bases not matched to a gene: 7. Germline values: CDR1 MGHDK, CDR2 SYGVNS. CDR3 protein: CASSDLPGQGSYEQYF. The CDR3 DNA reads TGTGCCAGCAGTGACCTCCCGGGACAGGGATCCTACGAGCAGTACTTC.

The chain has TRBV5-1 and TRBJ2-2; TRBD1 aligns across 11 bases. The CDR3 extends over 16 amino acids. Germline assignment: CDR1 SGHRS and CDR2 YFSETQ. The V gene end was trimmed by 4 bases and the J gene end by 7 bases; junction bases not matched to a gene: 9. CDR3 residues: CASSTGWTGGGGELFF. As DNA, the CDR3 is TGCGCCAGCAGCACGGGATGGACAGGGGGCGGCGGGGAGCTGTTTTTT.

DNA of the CDR3: TGTGCCAGTAGTATCGCATCTCCGGGACAGGGGTTTGCCGCTGAAGCTTTCTTT. Translation gives CASSIASPGQGFAAEAFF. J is TRBJ1-1 and V is TRBV19, with 10 bases lining up with TRBD1. Trimming removed 3 bases from V and 6 bases from J; junction bases left unmatched: 16. Germline assignment: CDR1 LNHDA and CDR2 SQIVND (reference sequence). This CDR3 contains 18 residues.

This chain connects TRBV2 to TRBJ2-7, with D unclear. V shed 8 bases and J shed 5 bases, with 10 bases lying between them. CDR1 and CDR2 from the germline V gene are SNHLY and FYNNEI. This CDR3 has 11 residues. CDR3 DNA sequence: TGTGCCAGCCTTAGTGTTAACGAGCAGTACTTC. Amino acid sequence: CASLSVNEQYF.

The chain is built from TRBV6-5 and TRBJ2-7; weak D call: TRBD1 (7 bases). From germline, CDR1 is MNHEY and CDR2 SVGAGI. CDR3 length: 15 residues. Trimming removed 5 bases from V and 3 bases from J, with 17 bases in between. The CDR3 protein is CASSPVGGQIYEQYF. The CDR3 bases are TGTGCCAGCAGTCCGGTGGGGGGACAGATCTACGAGCAGTACTTC.

This clone was counted a single time. The CDR3 DNA reads TGCGCCAGCAGTGGGCGAGTCACTAGCGGGTTCAATGAGCAGTTCTTC. The encoded protein is CASSGRVTSGFNEQFF. The V call is TRBV10-2, the J call TRBJ2-1; 9 bases map to TRBD2. The CDR3 is 16 amino acids. V shed 4 bases and J 6 bases; nucleotides not matched to a gene: 10. CDR1 is WSHSY and CDR2 is SAAADI in the germline V gene.

The chain combines TRBV5-1 with TRBJ2-1, with 7 bases lining up with TRBD2. The CDR3 length is 15 residues. Trimming cost V 2 bases and J 4 bases; bases outside gene matches: 6. Germline-derived CDR1 and CDR2 are SGHRS and YFSETQ. CDR3 residues: CASSFSPGGYNEQFF. As DNA, the CDR3 is TGCGCCAGCAGCTTTAGTCCGGGGGGTTACAATGAGCAGTTCTTC.

The chain has TRBV2 and TRBJ1-1; 7 bases line up with TRBD1. With 7 bases clipped from V and 2 bases from J, the junction kept 7 bases outside the gene matches. There are 14 residues in the CDR3. The germline CDR1 and CDR2 sequences are SNHLY and FYNNEI. The CDR3 loop reads CASTKTGKNTEAFF. The CDR3 DNA is TGTGCCAGCACCAAGACAGGGAAAAACACTGAAGCTTTCTTT.

This chain uses TRBV7-9 with TRBJ2-1, with 7 bases lining up with TRBD2. The trim removed 3 bases at V and 6 bases at J, leaving 2 bases unmatched. This CDR3 has 13 residues. CDR1 SEHNR and CDR2 FQNEAQ come from the germline V gene (reference sequence). For the CDR3, the DNA is TGTGCCAGCAGCTTCGGGACTACCAATGAGCAGTTCTTC. Translated: CASSFGTTNEQFF.

The chain employs TRBV30 and TRBJ1-3, with D possibly matching TRBD1 (6 bases). This CDR3 region has 13 residues. CDR1 and CDR2 from the germline V gene are GTSNPN and SVGIG (reference sequence). The V gene lost 7 bases and the J gene lost 0 bases, with 10 bases spanning the gap. CDR3 region: CALQGISGNTIYF. The CDR3 DNA reads TGTGCCTTACAGGGCATCTCTGGAAACACCATATATTTT.